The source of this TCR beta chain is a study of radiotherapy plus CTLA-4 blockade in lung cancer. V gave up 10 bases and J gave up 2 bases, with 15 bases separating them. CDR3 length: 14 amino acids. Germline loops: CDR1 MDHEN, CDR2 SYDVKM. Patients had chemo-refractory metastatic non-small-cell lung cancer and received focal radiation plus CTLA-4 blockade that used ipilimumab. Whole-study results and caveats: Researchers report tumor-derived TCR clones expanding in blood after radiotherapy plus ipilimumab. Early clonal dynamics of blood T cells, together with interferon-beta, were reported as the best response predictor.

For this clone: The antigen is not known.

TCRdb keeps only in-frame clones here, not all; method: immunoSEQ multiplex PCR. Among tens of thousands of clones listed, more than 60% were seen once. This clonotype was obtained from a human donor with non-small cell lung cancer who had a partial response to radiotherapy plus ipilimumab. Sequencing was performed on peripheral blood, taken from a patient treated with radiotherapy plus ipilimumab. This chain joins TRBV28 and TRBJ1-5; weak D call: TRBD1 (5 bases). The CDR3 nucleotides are TGTGCCATCACCCGGGGGGTAGGCAATCAGCCCCAGCATTTT. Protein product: CAITRGVGNQPQHF.